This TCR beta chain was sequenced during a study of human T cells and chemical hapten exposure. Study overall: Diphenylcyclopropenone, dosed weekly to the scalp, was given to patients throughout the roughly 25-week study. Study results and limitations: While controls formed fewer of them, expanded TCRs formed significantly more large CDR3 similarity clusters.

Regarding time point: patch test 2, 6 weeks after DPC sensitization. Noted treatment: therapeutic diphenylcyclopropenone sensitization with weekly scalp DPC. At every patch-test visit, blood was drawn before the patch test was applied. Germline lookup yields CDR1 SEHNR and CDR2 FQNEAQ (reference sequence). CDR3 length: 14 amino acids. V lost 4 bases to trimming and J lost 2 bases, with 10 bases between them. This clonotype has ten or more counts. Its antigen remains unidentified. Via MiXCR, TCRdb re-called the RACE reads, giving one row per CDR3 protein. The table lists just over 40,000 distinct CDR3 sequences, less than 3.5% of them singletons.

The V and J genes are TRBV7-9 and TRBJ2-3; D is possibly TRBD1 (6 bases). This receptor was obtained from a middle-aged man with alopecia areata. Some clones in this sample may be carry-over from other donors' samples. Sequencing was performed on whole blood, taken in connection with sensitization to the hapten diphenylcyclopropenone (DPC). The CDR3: CASSSWTDTDTQYF. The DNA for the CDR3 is TGTGCCAGCAGCTCTTGGACAGACACAGATACGCAGTATTTT.